These 24 T cell receptor beta chains were all obtained from the same sample, sequenced in a study of blood T cell repertoires in COVID-19. Generated by immunoSEQ multiplex PCR, the TCRdb table keeps only in-frame clones and is missing some. The sample carries approximately 82,000 clones, 85% to 90% recorded once. Sequenced material: PBMCs or T cells enriched from blood (not recorded which). The receptor source for this set is a woman in her forties or fifties with acute COVID-19.

This clone was observed a few times. The chain uses TRBV6-5 and TRBJ1-2, with D possibly matching TRBD1 (5 bases). The V end was cut by 7 bases, the J end by 4 bases, with 13 bases between. The V gene's germline CDR1 is MNHEY and CDR2 SVGAGI. The CDR3 spans 13 residues. The CDR3: CASTPGGVYGYTF. The CDR3 DNA follows: TGTGCCAGCACCCCCGGGGGGGTCTATGGCTACACCTTC.

This chain uses TRBV11-2 with TRBJ2-3, with 8 bases that match TRBD2. Trimming at V came to 2 bases and at J to 4 bases, leaving 8 bases not matched to a gene. Per germline, CDR1 SGHAT and CDR2 FQNNGV. The CDR3 extends over 16 amino acids. The DNA for the CDR3 is TGTGCCAGCAGCTTAAGCGGGGGACAAAAGGCAGATACGCAGTATTTT. This encodes CASSLSGGQKADTQYF.

V usage is TRBV24-1 and J usage is TRBJ2-1; 7 nucleotides align to TRBD1. The germline V gene encodes CDR1 KGHDR and CDR2 SFDVKD. The CDR3 runs to 15 residues. The V gene end was trimmed by 7 bases and the J gene end by 0 bases; junction bases not matched to a gene: 5. CDR3 amino acids: CATSTGQSSYNEQFF. As DNA, the CDR3 is TGTGCCACCAGCACGGGACAGAGCTCCTACAATGAGCAGTTCTTC.

The CDR3 reads CASSEAGLNTEAFF. The CDR3, as DNA: TGTGCCAGCAGTGAGGCAGGCCTGAACACTGAAGCTTTCTTT. This chain uses TRBV6-1 with TRBJ1-1; no clear D. The length of the CDR3 is 14 residues. Trimming removed 3 bases at V and 0 bases at J, with 8 bases between. CDR1 MNHNS and CDR2 SASEGT come from the germline V gene.

This chain connects TRBV7-2 to TRBJ1-5; D is ambiguous. Germline values: CDR1 SGHTA, CDR2 FQGNSA. The CDR3 is 13 amino acids. The ends were cut back, 5 bases at V and 6 bases at J, with 11 bases in the middle. CDR3 sequence: CASSGRHLQPQHF. The CDR3 region has the DNA TGTGCCAGCAGCGGGAGACACCTTCAGCCCCAGCATTTT.

The rearrangement joins TRBV5-1 to TRBJ2-3, with D maybe TRBD1 (5 bases). Trimming took off 0 bases at V and 3 bases at J, with 17 bases between the two ends. CDR1 is SGHRS, CDR2 YFSETQ, per germline. CDR3 length: 17 residues. The CDR3 is CASSLAQPPGSTDTQYF. The DNA for the CDR3 is TGCGCCAGCAGCTTGGCGCAGCCCCCAGGGTCAACAGATACGCAGTATTTT.

V is TRBV7-9 and J is TRBJ2-1; 16 positions agree with TRBD2. V was clipped by 6 bases and J by 7 bases; unmatched bases: 6. This CDR3 comprises 16 residues. The germline CDR1 and CDR2 sequences are SEHNR and FQNEAQ (reference sequence). The DNA for the CDR3 is TGTGCCAGCAGTTGGGGACTAGCGGGAGGGGAAAATGAGCAGTTCTTC. As protein: CASSWGLAGGENEQFF.

The chain is built from TRBV30 and TRBJ2-1, with a weak D call TRBD2 (5 bases). This CDR3 spans 13 amino acids. Trimming removed 2 bases at V and 6 bases at J, with 11 bases between. Germline V gene sequence: CDR1 GTSNPN, CDR2 SVGIG (reference sequence). The CDR3 sequence: CAWSMSGSNEQFF. The CDR3 nucleotides are TGTGCCTGGAGTATGTCGGGGTCCAATGAGCAGTTCTTC. The whole variable domain, filled in from reference TRBV30 and TRBJ2-1, reads SQTIHQWPATLVQPVGSPLSLECTVEGTSNPNLYWYRQAAGRGLQLLFYSVGIGQISSEVPQNLSASRPQDRQFILSSKKLLLSDSGFYLCAWSMSGSNEQFFGPGTRLTVL.

This chain joins TRBV2 and TRBJ1-5; tentatively, D is TRBD1 (5 bases). Per germline, CDR1 SNHLY and CDR2 FYNNEI. Between the trimmed V and J ends, which lost 6 bases and 6 bases, there was a span of 12 bases. This CDR3 has 13 residues. The chain's CDR3 is CASRGGYGQPQHF. The CDR3 coding sequence is TGTGCCAGCAGGGGGGGTTACGGTCAGCCCCAGCATTTT.

The chain carries TRBV24-1 and TRBJ1-2, with TRBD1 identical over 9 bases. The CDR3 is made up of 14 amino acids. Germline V gene lookup returns CDR1 KGHDR and CDR2 SFDVKD. V gave up 3 bases and J gave up 5 bases; unmatched junction bases: 3. CDR3 residues: CATSDVGQGYGYTF. CDR3 DNA sequence: TGTGCCACCAGTGATGTGGGACAGGGTTATGGCTACACCTTC.

V is TRBV9 and J is TRBJ2-3; TRBD1 agrees at 10 bases. V shed 2 bases and J 0 bases; nucleotides not matched to a gene: 3. The V gene's germline CDR1 is SGDLS and CDR2 YYNGEE. There are 16 residues in the CDR3. The CDR3 spells CASSVGDRGSTDTQYF. The CDR3 DNA reads TGTGCCAGCAGCGTCGGGGACAGGGGCAGCACAGATACGCAGTATTTT.

This chain links TRBV27 with TRBJ1-1; 9 bases are a match to TRBD1. Germline V gene lookup returns CDR1 MNHEY and CDR2 SMNVEV (reference sequence). The CDR3 totals 14 residues. J lost 1 base, V lost 6 bases, and 3 bases had no gene match. The DNA of the CDR3 is TGTGCCAGCAGGCTACAGGGGGCGAACACTGAAGCTTTCTTT. It codes for CASRLQGANTEAFF.

This rearrangement joins TRBV5-6 to TRBJ2-1; D not certain. Per the germline V gene, CDR1 is SGHDT and CDR2 is YYEEEE. This CDR3 region has 16 residues. The V end was cut by 2 bases, the J end by 1 base, with 13 bases between. The CDR3 nucleotides read TGTGCCAGCAGCTTTGTAGATGGCGGTTCCTACAATGAGCAGTTCTTC. Translating it yields CASSFVDGGSYNEQFF.

This clone was detected a few times. Written as DNA, the CDR3 is TGTGCCACCAGTGACCCCGTAGCGGGAGGATACACCGGGGAGCTGTTTTTT. It specifies CATSDPVAGGYTGELFF. This rearrangement joins TRBV24-1 to TRBJ2-2, with 10 bases fitting TRBD2. Trimming took 4 bases from V and 3 from J; bases not matched to a gene: 7. CDR3 length: 17 residues. CDR1 is KGHDR, CDR2 SFDVKD, per germline.

This chain connects TRBV24-1 to TRBJ1-2, with 7 bases identical to TRBD1. The CDR3 loop spans 14 amino acids. With V trimmed by 2 bases and J by 4 bases, 3 bases remained unmatched. Germline CDR1 and CDR2: KGHDR and SFDVKD. The CDR3 bases are TGTGCCACCAGTGATTCGACAGGGCCCTATGGCTACACCTTC. Residues: CATSDSTGPYGYTF.

The rearrangement links TRBV5-1 to TRBJ1-1; a possible D gene is TRBD1 (5 bases). Trimming cost V 4 bases and J 4 bases, with 20 bases left between them. This CDR3 spans 16 amino acids. Germline CDR1 is SGHRS and CDR2 is YFSETQ. CDR3 DNA: TGCGCCAGCAGCACTGAAGACAGACGCTCAGGCACTGAAGCTTTCTTT. Translated: CASSTEDRRSGTEAFF.

The rearrangement links TRBV27 to TRBJ1-3; D possibly corresponds to TRBD1 (6 bases). There are 14 residues in the CDR3. Trimming left V 6 bases short and J 0 bases short, with 9 bases between. In germline, CDR1 is MNHEY, CDR2 SMNVEV (reference sequence). CDR3 sequence reads: CASSTRGSGNTIYF. CDR3 DNA sequence: TGTGCCAGCAGCACCAGGGGCTCTGGAAACACCATATATTTT.

The rearrangement links TRBV2 to TRBJ2-5; TRBD1 might be the D (5 bases). Trimming removed 1 base from V and 5 bases from J, with 14 bases in between. This CDR3 has 15 amino acids. Germline V CDR1 and CDR2: SNHLY, FYNNEI. CDR3 nucleotides: TGTGCCAGCAGTGAAGAGGGAACAGGTGGGGAGACCCAGTACTTC. Translating it yields CASSEEGTGGETQYF.

V and J are TRBV5-1 and TRBJ2-5; D is possibly TRBD2 (6 bases). This CDR3 comprises 11 residues. In germline, CDR1 is SGHRS, CDR2 YFSETQ. Deletions cut 4 bases from V and 5 bases from J, with 6 bases between. CDR3 loop: CASSGGETQYF. DNA of the CDR3: TGCGCCAGCAGCGGGGGGGAGACCCAGTACTTC.

The chain links TRBV6-5 to TRBJ2-7; TRBD2 might be the D (6 bases). CDR1 and CDR2 (germline): MNHEY, SVGAGI. V lost 4 bases, J lost 7 bases, and 8 bases lay in between. This CDR3 has 11 residues. CDR3 amino acids: CASSSSGEQYF. DNA of the CDR3: TGTGCCAGCAGTTCAAGCGGGGAGCAGTACTTC.

The V and J genes are TRBV3-1 (or the pseudogene TRBV3-2) and TRBJ1-2, with TRBD1 matching over 9 bases. Germline V CDR1 and CDR2: LGHDT, YNNKEL (reference sequence). V trimming: 6 bases; J trimming: 5 bases; junction bases outside the gene matches: 7. This CDR3 has 14 residues. For the CDR3, the DNA is TGTGCCAGCAGTTTCAGACAGGGGGGGTATGGCTACACCTTC. It codes for CASSFRQGGYGYTF.

J is TRBJ2-2 and V is TRBV11-2; TRBD2 aligns across 9 bases. The CDR3 runs to 19 residues. Germline loops: CDR1 SGHAT, CDR2 FQNNGV. V trimming: 0 bases; J trimming: 0 bases; junction bases outside the gene matches: 8. The CDR3 DNA reads as TGTGCCAGCAGCTTAGATCTGGCGGGAGGGCCTGCGAACACCGGGGAGCTGTTTTTT. It translates to CASSLDLAGGPANTGELFF.

Here the CDR3 reads CASSLALANDNEQFF. The CDR3 DNA reads as TGCGCCAGCAGCTTGGCGCTAGCGAATGACAATGAGCAGTTCTTC. V gene TRBV5-1 combines with J gene TRBJ2-1, with D possibly TRBD2 on 6 matching bases. The CDR3 totals 15 residues. CDR1 SGHRS and CDR2 YFSETQ come from the germline V gene. Trimming took off 0 bases at V and 5 bases at J, with 12 bases between the two ends.

This clone was detected only a few times. The chain recombines TRBV10-2 with TRBJ1-1, with 7 bases that match TRBD1. The ends lost 6 bases at V and 1 base at J; junction bases unmatched: 5. Germline V gene data show CDR1 as WSHSY and CDR2 as SAAADI. The CDR3 is 14 residues long. In nucleotides, the CDR3 is TGCGCCAGCAGGAAGGGACAGAAGAACACTGAAGCTTTCTTT. Protein product: CASRKGQKNTEAFF.